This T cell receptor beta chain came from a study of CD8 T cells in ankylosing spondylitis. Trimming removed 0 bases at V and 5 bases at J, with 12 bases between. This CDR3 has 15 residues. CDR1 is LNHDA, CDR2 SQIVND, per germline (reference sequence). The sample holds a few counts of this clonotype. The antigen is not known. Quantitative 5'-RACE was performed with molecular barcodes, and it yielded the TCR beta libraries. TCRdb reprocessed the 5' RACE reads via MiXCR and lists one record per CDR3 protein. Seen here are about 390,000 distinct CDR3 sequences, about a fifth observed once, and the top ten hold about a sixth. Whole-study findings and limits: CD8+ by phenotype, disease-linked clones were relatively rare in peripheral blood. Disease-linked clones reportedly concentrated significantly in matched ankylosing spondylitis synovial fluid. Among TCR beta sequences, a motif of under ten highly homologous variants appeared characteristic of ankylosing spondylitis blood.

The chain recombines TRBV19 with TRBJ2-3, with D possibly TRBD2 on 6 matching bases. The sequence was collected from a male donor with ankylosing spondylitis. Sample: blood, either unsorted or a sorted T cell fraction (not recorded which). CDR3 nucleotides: TGTGCCAGTAGTATAGACCGCGTCGGGGGAGATACGCAGTATTTT. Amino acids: CASSIDRVGGDTQYF.